The 24 T cell receptor beta chains below were found in one sample sequenced in a study of PD-1 blockade in mismatch repair-deficient tumors. Produced via immunoSEQ multiplex PCR; TCRdb's table is partial and in-frame only. The sample gives tens of thousands of clones, approximately 88% of which show up once; approximately 1.1% is in the top ten. The input for sequencing was PBMCs, taken 38 to 40 weeks after starting pembrolizumab. All receptors come from an adult with mismatch repair-deficient cancer.

The chain carries TRBV7-2 and TRBJ2-1; TRBD2 agrees at 14 bases. The CDR3 runs 17 residues. The germline gives CDR1 SGHTA, CDR2 FQGNSA. With 5 bases clipped from V and 3 bases from J, the junction kept 6 bases outside the gene matches. The CDR3 loop reads CASSLMGLAGVYNEQFF. CDR3 sequence (DNA): TGTGCCAGCAGCCTGATGGGACTAGCGGGAGTCTACAATGAGCAGTTCTTC.

In this sample, this clone turned up a few times. The chain links TRBV28 to TRBJ2-1, with D perhaps TRBD1 (6 bases). Germline lookup yields CDR1 MDHEN and CDR2 SYDVKM. Trimming stripped 5 bases from V and 7 bases from J, with 24 bases between. This CDR3 spans 17 amino acids. The CDR3 is CASSPQGGRGVYNEQFF. In DNA form, the CDR3 reads TGTGCCAGCAGTCCACAAGGCGGCAGGGGAGTTTATAATGAGCAGTTCTTC.

There are a few counts of this clone. V gene TRBV7-2 combines with J gene TRBJ2-7, with TRBD1 matching 10 bases. The J segment lost 3 bases and the V segment lost 1 base, leaving 9 bases of the junction unmatched. Germline V gene lookup returns CDR1 SGHTA and CDR2 FQGNSA. The CDR3 loop spans 17 amino acids. CDR3 sequence reads: CASSLGGDRGYYYEQYF. CDR3 bases: TGTGCCAGCAGCTTAGGGGGGGACAGGGGTTATTACTACGAGCAGTACTTC.

The chain recombines TRBV5-1 with TRBJ2-3, with D unresolved. V was shortened by 1 base and J by 1 base, with 13 bases between the two germline ends. The CDR3 consists of 16 residues. Germline V gene sequence: CDR1 SGHRS, CDR2 YFSETQ. In nucleotides, the CDR3 is TGCGCCAGCAGCTTGACTACATTTTATGGCACAGATACGCAGTATTTT. Amino acid sequence: CASSLTTFYGTDTQYF.

V gene TRBV7-2 combines with J gene TRBJ1-3, with 7 positions matching TRBD1. With 5 bases clipped from V and 0 bases from J, the junction kept 4 bases outside the gene matches. The CDR3 has 15 residues. CDR1 is SGHTA and CDR2 is FQGNSA in the germline V gene. CDR3 region: CASSPGTVSGNTIYF. The CDR3 DNA is TGTGCCAGCAGCCCCGGGACAGTCTCTGGAAACACCATATATTTT.

CDR3 nucleotide sequence: TGCAGCGTTTCCAGGGGAGCAGGTGAAAAACTGTTTTTT. Amino acids: CSVSRGAGEKLFF. The V and J genes are TRBV29-1 and TRBJ1-4; weak D call: TRBD1 (6 bases). CDR1 is SQVTM, CDR2 ANQGSEA, per germline. The CDR3 has 13 residues. Trimming removed 5 bases at V and 7 bases at J, with 14 bases between.

This chain connects TRBV11-2 to TRBJ1-1; 12 bases align to TRBD1. Germline CDR1 SGHAT, CDR2 FQNNGV. The ends lost 6 bases at V and 3 bases at J; junction bases unmatched: 8. This CDR3 has 16 amino acids. The CDR3 sequence is CASRAGTGGRDTEAFF. DNA for the CDR3: TGTGCCAGCAGGGCCGGGACAGGGGGCAGGGACACTGAAGCTTTCTTT. Full variable domain (missing parts from reference TRBV11-2 and TRBJ1-1): EAGVAQSPRYKIIEKRQSVAFWCNPISGHATLYWYQQILGQGPKLLIQFQNNGVVDDSQLPKDRFSAERLKGVDSTLKIQPAKLEDSAVYLCASRAGTGGRDTEAFFGQGTRLTVV.

The V gene is TRBV11-2, the J gene TRBJ2-5; D might be TRBD2 (5 bases). The CDR3 loop spans 13 amino acids. Trimming shortened V by 0 bases and J by 5 bases, and 7 bases separated the two germline ends. CDR1 and CDR2 (germline): SGHAT, FQNNGV. The CDR3 is CASSLDRTETQYF. In nucleotides, the CDR3 is TGTGCCAGCAGCTTAGATCGGACTGAGACCCAGTACTTC.

The chain employs TRBV18 and TRBJ1-2; the D is unclear. The germline V and J ends were trimmed by 2 bases and 3 bases, with 7 bases remaining between them. This CDR3 contains 13 residues. Germline V gene sequence: CDR1 KGHSH, CDR2 LQKENI. For the CDR3, the DNA is TGTGCCAGCTCACCAGCAGCGTACTATGGCTACACCTTC. This encodes CASSPAAYYGYTF.

The J gene is TRBJ1-1, the V gene TRBV28; TRBD1 is a possible D gene (5 bases). Germline values: CDR1 MDHEN, CDR2 SYDVKM. With 6 bases removed from V and 8 bases from J, the gap between germline ends came to 16 bases. The CDR3 is 13 residues long. CDR3 amino acids: CASSLGGEGEAFF. In DNA form, the CDR3 reads TGTGCCAGCAGCCTGGGGGGGGAAGGGGAAGCTTTCTTT.

The V call is TRBV7-8, the J call TRBJ1-5, with 8 bases identical to TRBD1. CDR1 and CDR2 (germline): SGHVS, FQNEAQ. The CDR3 spans 16 residues. The trim removed 5 bases at V and 5 bases at J, leaving 11 bases unmatched. As DNA, the CDR3 is TGTGCCAGCAGCCCTAACCGGGACAGGTTTTATCAGCCCCAGCATTTT. Amino acids: CASSPNRDRFYQPQHF.

The chain recombines TRBV2 with TRBJ2-1; TRBD2 aligns across 11 bases. Per germline, CDR1 SNHLY and CDR2 FYNNEI. The CDR3 sequence is 15 residues long. Germline trimming cut 6 bases from V and 9 bases from J; bases unmatched to any gene: 10. The CDR3: CASSGSLAGVSEQFF. Here the CDR3 DNA reads TGTGCCAGCAGCGGATCACTAGCGGGAGTGTCTGAGCAGTTCTTC.

A few counts support this clone. This rearrangement joins TRBV14 to TRBJ2-7; 11 positions agree with TRBD2. This CDR3 comprises 15 residues. The trim removed 1 base at V and 7 bases at J, leaving 6 bases unmatched. Germline values: CDR1 SGHDN, CDR2 FVKESK. DNA for the CDR3: TGTGCCAGCAGCCAAGTAGCGGGAGGGCCGAGGGAGCAGTACTTC. Its protein is CASSQVAGGPREQYF.

The gene calls are TRBV29-1 and TRBJ2-1; 16 bases fit TRBD2. This CDR3 region has 18 residues. CDR1 and CDR2 (germline): SQVTM, ANQGSEA. V shed 7 bases and J 5 bases; nucleotides not matched to a gene: 14. CDR3 bases: TGCAGCGCCCGCTCCGGGACTAGCGGGAGGGCCCGTAACAATGAGCAGTTCTTC. Its protein product is CSARSGTSGRARNNEQFF.

CDR3 DNA: TGTGCCAGCAGCGAGGGAAGCTCCTACAATGAGCAGTTCTTC. The encoded protein is CASSEGSSYNEQFF. The chain recombines TRBV6-1 with TRBJ2-1, with TRBD2 as a possible D gene (5 bases). The CDR3 sequence is 14 residues long. Germline V gene data show CDR1 as MNHNS and CDR2 as SASEGT. Trimming took off 6 bases at V and 0 bases at J, with 9 bases between the two ends.

V usage is TRBV7-9 and J usage is TRBJ2-5; D may be TRBD1 (6 bases). Germline CDR1 SEHNR, CDR2 FQNEAQ (reference sequence). Trimming left V 3 bases short and J 5 bases short, with 13 bases between. The CDR3 extends over 14 amino acids. The CDR3 protein is CASSFAGTPETQYF. The CDR3 coding sequence is TGTGCCAGCAGCTTCGCCGGGACACCTGAGACCCAGTACTTC.

The CDR3 nucleotides are TGCAGTGCTAGTCAGGAGACCCAGTACTTC. The encoded protein is CSASQETQYF. The chain uses TRBV20-1 and TRBJ2-5; D gene unclear. V shed 3 bases and J shed 5 bases, with 4 bases lying between them. Germline CDR1 DFQATT, CDR2 SNEGSKA (reference sequence). This CDR3 contains 10 residues.

This sequence joins TRBV14 and TRBJ2-7; 9 bases agree with TRBD1. The length of the CDR3 is 16 residues. CDR1 SGHDN and CDR2 FVKESK come from the germline V gene. The V segment lost 3 bases and the J segment 3 bases; nucleotides outside the gene matches: 9. The CDR3 reads CASSQLRQGGFYEQYF. CDR3 sequence (DNA): TGTGCCAGCAGCCAGCTCCGACAGGGGGGATTCTACGAGCAGTACTTC. The whole variable domain, remainder taken from reference TRBV14 and TRBJ2-7, is EAGVTQFPSHSVIEKGQTVTLRCDPISGHDNLYWYRRVMGKEIKFLLHFVKESKQDESGMPNNRFLAERTGGTYSTLKVQPAELEDSGVYFCASSQLRQGGFYEQYFGPGTRLTVT.

This clone showed up just once. The rearrangement uses TRBV29-1 and TRBJ2-2; 10 bases agree with TRBD2. Germline V gene data show CDR1 as SQVTM and CDR2 as ANQGSEA. The CDR3 covers 15 residues. V lost 3 bases, J lost 3 bases, and 4 bases stayed unmatched. CDR3 nucleotides: TGCAGCGTTGACCTAGCGGGAGCGGACACCGGGGAGCTGTTTTTT. It codes for CSVDLAGADTGELFF.

The rearrangement links TRBV5-1 to TRBJ1-1; a weak D match, TRBD1 (6 bases). CDR3 size: 15 residues. With 4 bases removed from V and 3 bases from J, the gap between germline ends came to 16 bases. Per germline, CDR1 SGHRS and CDR2 YFSETQ. The CDR3 sequence is CASSLNRAGDTEAFF. DNA of the CDR3: TGCGCCAGCAGCCTGAACAGGGCCGGGGACACTGAAGCTTTCTTT.

The genes are TRBV5-1 and TRBJ1-1, with a possible D match to TRBD1 (5 bases). Germline CDR1 SGHRS, CDR2 YFSETQ. This CDR3 is built from 13 residues. V gave up 0 bases and J gave up 11 bases, with 14 bases separating them. CDR3 in amino acids: CASSLEQLGGAFF. Written as DNA, the CDR3 is TGCGCCAGCAGCTTGGAACAGCTGGGGGGGGCTTTCTTT.

This clone was counted only a few times. The gene calls are TRBV9 and TRBJ2-7; weak D call: TRBD1 (6 bases). The V and J ends lost 4 bases and 0 bases respectively, with 8 bases between them. The CDR3 runs 13 residues. Germline V gives CDR1 SGDLS, CDR2 YYNGEE. The CDR3 DNA is TGTGCCAGCAGCAGAGGGGGCTCCTACGAGCAGTACTTC. This gives the protein CASSRGGSYEQYF.

V is TRBV13 and J is TRBJ2-7; D remains ambiguous. CDR3 length: 12 amino acids. Germline CDR1 reads PRHDT; CDR2 reads FYEKMQ (reference sequence). Between the trimmed V and J ends, which lost 3 bases and 0 bases, there was a span of 3 bases. In DNA, the CDR3 is TGTGCCAGCAGCTTTATCTCCTACGAGCAGTACTTC. It is translated as CASSFISYEQYF.

CDR3 loop: CAWKRAGRDTF. The CDR3 nucleotides are TGTGCCTGGAAGAGGGCAGGGAGGGACACCTTC. V usage is TRBV30 and J usage is TRBJ1-2, with a weak D call TRBD1 (5 bases). Germline CDR1 GTSNPN, CDR2 SVGIG (reference sequence). This CDR3 comprises 11 residues. V lost 4 bases and J lost 12, with 15 bases in between.